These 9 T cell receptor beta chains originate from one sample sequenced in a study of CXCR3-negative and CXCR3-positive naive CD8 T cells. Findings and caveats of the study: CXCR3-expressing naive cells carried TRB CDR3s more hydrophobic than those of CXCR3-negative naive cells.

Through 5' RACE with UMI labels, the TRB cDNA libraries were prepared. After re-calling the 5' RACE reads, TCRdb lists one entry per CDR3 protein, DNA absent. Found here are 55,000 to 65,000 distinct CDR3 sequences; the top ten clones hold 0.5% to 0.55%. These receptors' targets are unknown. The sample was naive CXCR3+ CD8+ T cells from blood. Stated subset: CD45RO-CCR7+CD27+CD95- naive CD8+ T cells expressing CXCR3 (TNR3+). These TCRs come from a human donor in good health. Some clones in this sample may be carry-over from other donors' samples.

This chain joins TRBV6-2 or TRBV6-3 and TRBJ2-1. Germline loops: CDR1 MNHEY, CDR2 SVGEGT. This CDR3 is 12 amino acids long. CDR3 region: CASSTQHNEQFF.

CDR3: CASSLGHGGITDTQYF. V is TRBV7-9 and J is TRBJ2-3; as DNA is missing, the TRBD1 call by TCRdb cannot be tested. The CDR3 consists of 16 residues. From germline, CDR1 is SEHNR and CDR2 FQNEAQ (reference sequence).

The chain's CDR3 is CASSPLMRMNTEAFF. V gene TRBV27 combines with J gene TRBJ1-1. The V gene's germline CDR1 is MNHEY and CDR2 SMNVEV (reference sequence). The CDR3 contains 15 residues.

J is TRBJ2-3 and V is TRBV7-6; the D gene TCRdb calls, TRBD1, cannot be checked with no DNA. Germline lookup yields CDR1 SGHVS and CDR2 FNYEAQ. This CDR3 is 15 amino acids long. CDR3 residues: CASRPGTGSADTQYF.

Here the CDR3 reads CAIRWGGANTGELFF. The rearrangement uses TRBV10-3 and TRBJ2-2; checking the TCRdb D call of TRBD1 is not possible without DNA. The CDR3 is 15 amino acids. Germline V lookup: CDR1 ENHRY, CDR2 SYGVKD.

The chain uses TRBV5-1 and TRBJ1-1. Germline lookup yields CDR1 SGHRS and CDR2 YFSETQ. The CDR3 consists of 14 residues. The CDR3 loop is CASSPGGRDTEAFF.

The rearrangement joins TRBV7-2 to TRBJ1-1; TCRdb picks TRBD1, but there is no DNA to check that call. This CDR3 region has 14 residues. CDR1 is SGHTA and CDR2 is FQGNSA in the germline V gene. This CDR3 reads CASSTRQGNTEAFF.

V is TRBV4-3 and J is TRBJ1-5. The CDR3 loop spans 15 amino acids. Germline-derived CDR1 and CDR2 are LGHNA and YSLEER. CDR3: CASSQDSEAYQPQHF.

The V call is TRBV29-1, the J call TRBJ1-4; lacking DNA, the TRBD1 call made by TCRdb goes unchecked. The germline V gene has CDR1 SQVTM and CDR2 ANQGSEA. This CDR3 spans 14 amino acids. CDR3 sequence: CSVEEAGSNEKLFF.